This T cell receptor beta chain is drawn from a study of CD8 T cells in Susac syndrome. Regarding the study as a whole: It was acknowledged in the study that the number of individuals who were included in its TCR sequencing and HLA analysis was relatively small.

Reverse transcription used about 0.5 to 1 ug RNA and random hexamers. immunoSEQ multiplex PCR amplified TCR beta CDR3 across 54 Vbeta, 13 Jbeta. TCRdb recomputed calls from the immunoSEQ multiplex PCR reads with MiXCR, one row per CDR3 protein. The sample holds 150,000 to 200,000 distinct CDR3 sequences, approximately 95% seen once. In the case of this clonotype: No antigen is known for it.

This CDR3 has 15 residues. With V trimmed by 3 bases and J by 9 bases, 13 bases remained unmatched. Germline V lookup: CDR1 LGHDT, CDR2 YNNKEL (reference sequence). CD8+ and CD4+ blood T cells underwent TCR beta sequencing. Those who served as multiple sclerosis controls were treatment-naive patients with stable or active relapsing-remitting disease. The J gene is TRBJ2-5, the V gene TRBV3-1, with 7 bases that match TRBD1. This clonotype was sampled from a human donor with multiple sclerosis. Sequencing used CD8+ T cells from PBMCs. DNA for the CDR3: TGTGCCAGCAGCCATACGGGACAGTGGTCCGTGGCCCAGTACTTC. Residues: CASSHTGQWSVAQYF.